Listed below are T cell receptor beta chains from one sample, sequenced in a study of cytomegalovirus exposure and HLA in healthy donors. Method: immunoSEQ multiplex PCR; TCRdb's copy keeps in-frame clones and lacks some. The sample contains under 150,000 clones, about 80% of which appear only once. Sequenced sample: PBMCs. Receptor source: a woman in her fifties or sixties in good health and CMV-seropositive. Each CDR3 is given with its conserved first and last residue. A D gene is named only where the DNA matches it firmly. Part of the rows lack a size; the others show once, few, many or a class for expanded clones.

d_gene,j_gene,len,abundance,v_gene,CDR3nt,CDR3aa
NA,TRBJ2-1,14,NA,TRBV11-3,TGTGCCAGCAGCTTAGGGGGGACTTACAATGAGCAGTTCTTC,CASSLGGTYNEQFF
TRBD2,TRBJ2-7,15,NA,TRBV2,TGTGCCAGCAGTGAATTCCAGCGGGGCTCCTACGAGCAGTACTTC,CASSEFQRGSYEQYF
TRBD1,TRBJ1-2,17,NA,TRBV4-3,TGCGCCAGCAGCCCGGGGACAGGGGGCATGGGGTATTGTGGCTACACCTTC,CASSPGTGGMGYCGYTF
NA,TRBJ1-1,13,NA,TRBV7-9,TGTGCCAGCAGCTTACAGGAACACACTGAAGCTTTCTTT,CASSLQEHTEAFF
TRBD1,TRBJ2-3,17,NA,TRBV11-1,TGTGCCAGCAGCCGACACCGGGACAGGGGGCGAACAGATACGCAGTATTTT,CASSRHRDRGRTDTQYF
TRBD2,TRBJ2-7,15,few,TRBV5-6,TGTGCCAGCAGCACAACCGGGCTAGCGGACTACGAGCAGTACTTC,CASSTTGLADYEQYF
TRBD2,TRBJ2-1,15,NA,TRBV30,TGTGCCTGGTGTTGGCAGCGGGGTCCTTGTAATGAGCAGTTCTTC,CAWCWQRGPCNEQFF
NA,TRBJ2-1,15,NA,TRBV9,TGTGCCAGCAGCGTCGCGGGCCGCATTTACAATGAGCAGTTCTTC,CASSVAGRIYNEQFF
NA,TRBJ2-5,15,once,TRBV5-1,TGCGCCAGCAGCTTGGTTCCCCTATACCAAGAGACCCAGTACTTC,CASSLVPLYQETQYF
TRBD1,TRBJ1-2,15,NA,TRBV11-2,TGTGCCAGCAGCACCTGGGACAGGGGGCCCTATGGCTACACCTTC,CASSTWDRGPYGYTF
TRBD2,TRBJ2-5,14,few,TRBV2,TGTGCCAGCAGGGTGTTGGCGGGGGGCGAGACCCAGTACTTC,CASRVLAGGETQYF